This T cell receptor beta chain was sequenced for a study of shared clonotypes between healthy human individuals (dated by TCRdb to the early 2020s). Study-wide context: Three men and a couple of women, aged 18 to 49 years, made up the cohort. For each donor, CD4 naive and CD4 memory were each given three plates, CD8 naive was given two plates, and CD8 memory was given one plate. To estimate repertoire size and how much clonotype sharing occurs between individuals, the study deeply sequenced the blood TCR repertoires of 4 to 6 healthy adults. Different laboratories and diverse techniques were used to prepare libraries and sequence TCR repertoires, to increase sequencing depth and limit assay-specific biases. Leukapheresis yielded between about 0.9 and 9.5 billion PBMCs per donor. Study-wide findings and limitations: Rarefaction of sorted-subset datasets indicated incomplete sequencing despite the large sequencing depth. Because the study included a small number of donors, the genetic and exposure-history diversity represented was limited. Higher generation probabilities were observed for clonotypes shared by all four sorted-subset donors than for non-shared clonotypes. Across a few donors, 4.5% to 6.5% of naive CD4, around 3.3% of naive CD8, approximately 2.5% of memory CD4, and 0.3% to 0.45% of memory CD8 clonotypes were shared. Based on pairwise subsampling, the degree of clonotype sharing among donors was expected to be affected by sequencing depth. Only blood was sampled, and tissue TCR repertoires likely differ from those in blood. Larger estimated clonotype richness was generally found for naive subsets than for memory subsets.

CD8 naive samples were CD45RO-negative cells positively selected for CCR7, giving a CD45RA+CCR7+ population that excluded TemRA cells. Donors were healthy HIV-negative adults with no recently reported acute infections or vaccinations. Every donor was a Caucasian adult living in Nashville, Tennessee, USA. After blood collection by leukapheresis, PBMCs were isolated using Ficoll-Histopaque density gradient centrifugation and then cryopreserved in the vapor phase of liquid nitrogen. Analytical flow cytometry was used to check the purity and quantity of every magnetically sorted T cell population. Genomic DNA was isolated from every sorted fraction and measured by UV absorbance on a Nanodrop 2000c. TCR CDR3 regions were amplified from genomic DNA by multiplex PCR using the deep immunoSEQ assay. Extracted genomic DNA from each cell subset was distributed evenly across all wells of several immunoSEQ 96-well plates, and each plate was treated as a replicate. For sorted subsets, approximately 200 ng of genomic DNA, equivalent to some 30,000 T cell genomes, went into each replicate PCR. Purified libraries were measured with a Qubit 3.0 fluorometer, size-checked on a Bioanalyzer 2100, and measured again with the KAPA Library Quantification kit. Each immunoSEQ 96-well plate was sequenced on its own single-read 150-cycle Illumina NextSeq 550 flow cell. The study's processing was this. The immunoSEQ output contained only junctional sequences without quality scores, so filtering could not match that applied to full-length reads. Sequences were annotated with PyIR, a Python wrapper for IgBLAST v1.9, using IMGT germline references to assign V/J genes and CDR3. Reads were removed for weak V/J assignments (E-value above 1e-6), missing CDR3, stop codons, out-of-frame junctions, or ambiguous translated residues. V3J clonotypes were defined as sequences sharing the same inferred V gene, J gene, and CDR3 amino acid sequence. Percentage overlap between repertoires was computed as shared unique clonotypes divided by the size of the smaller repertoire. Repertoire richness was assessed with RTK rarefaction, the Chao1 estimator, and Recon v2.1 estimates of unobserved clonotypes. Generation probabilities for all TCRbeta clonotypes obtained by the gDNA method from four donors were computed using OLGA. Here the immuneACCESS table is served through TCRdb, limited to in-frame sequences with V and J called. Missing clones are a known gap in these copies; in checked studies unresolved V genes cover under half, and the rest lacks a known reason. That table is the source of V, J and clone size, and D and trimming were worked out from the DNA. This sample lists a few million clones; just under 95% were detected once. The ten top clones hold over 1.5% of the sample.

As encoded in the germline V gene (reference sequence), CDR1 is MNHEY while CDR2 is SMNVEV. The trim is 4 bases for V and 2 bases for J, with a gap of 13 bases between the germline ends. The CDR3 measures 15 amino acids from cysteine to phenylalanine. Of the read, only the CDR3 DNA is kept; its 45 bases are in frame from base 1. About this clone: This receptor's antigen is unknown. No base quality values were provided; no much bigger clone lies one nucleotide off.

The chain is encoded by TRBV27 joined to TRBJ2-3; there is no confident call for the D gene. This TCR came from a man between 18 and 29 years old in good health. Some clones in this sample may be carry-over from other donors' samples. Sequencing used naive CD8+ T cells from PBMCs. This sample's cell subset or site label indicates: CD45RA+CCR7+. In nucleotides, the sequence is TGTGCCAGCAGTTCCGTAGAACCCGCCACAGATACGCAGTATTTT. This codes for CASSSVEPATDTQYF.